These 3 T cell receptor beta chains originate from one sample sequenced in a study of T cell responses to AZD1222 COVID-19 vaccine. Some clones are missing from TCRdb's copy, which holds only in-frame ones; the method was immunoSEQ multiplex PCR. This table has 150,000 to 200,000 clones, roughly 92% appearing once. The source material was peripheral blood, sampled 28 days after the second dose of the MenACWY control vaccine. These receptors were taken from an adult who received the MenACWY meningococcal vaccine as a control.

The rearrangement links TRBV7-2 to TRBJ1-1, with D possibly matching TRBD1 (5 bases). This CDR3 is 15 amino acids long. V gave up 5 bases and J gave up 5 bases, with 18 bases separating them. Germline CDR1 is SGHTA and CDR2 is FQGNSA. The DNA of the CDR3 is TGTGCCAGCAGCCCAGAGGTACAGGCTGGGACTGAAGCTTTCTTT. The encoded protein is CASSPEVQAGTEAFF.

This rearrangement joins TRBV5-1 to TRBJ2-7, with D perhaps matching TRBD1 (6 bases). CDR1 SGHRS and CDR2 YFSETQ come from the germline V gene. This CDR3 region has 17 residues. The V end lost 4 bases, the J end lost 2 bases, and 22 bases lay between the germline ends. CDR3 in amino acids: CASSPFPSRDTTYEQYF. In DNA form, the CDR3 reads TGCGCCAGCAGCCCCTTCCCTTCTAGGGACACAACCTACGAGCAGTACTTC.

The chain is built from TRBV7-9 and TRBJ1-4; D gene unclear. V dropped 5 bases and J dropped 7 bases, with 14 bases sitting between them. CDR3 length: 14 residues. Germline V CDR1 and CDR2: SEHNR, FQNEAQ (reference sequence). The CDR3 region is CASSGFGIGEKLFF. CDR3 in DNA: TGTGCCAGCAGCGGGTTTGGGATTGGTGAAAAACTGTTTTTT.